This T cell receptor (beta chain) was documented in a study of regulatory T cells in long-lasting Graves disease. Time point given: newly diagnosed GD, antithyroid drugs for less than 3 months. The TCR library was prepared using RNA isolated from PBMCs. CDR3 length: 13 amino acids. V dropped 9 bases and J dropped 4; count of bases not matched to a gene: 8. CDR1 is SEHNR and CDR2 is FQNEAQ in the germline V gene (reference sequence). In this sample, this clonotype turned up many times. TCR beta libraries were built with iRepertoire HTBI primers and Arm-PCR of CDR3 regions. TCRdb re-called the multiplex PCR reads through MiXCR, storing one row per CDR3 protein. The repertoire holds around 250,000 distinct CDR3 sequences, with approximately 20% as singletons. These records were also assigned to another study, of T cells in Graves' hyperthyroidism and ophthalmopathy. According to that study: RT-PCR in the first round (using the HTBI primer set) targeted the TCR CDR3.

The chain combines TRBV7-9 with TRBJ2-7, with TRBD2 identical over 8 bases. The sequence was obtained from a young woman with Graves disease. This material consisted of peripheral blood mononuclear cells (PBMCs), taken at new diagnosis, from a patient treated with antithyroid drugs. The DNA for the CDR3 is TGTGCCAGTGCGGGGGGCAGGGGATACGAGCAGTACTTC. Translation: CASAGGRGYEQYF. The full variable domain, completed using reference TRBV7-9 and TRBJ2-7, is DTGVSQNPRHKITKRGQNVTFRCDPISEHNRLYWYRQTLGQGPEFLTYFQNEAQLEKSRLLSDRFSAERPKGSFSTLEIQRTEQGDSAMYLCASAGGRGYEQYFGPGTRLTVT.